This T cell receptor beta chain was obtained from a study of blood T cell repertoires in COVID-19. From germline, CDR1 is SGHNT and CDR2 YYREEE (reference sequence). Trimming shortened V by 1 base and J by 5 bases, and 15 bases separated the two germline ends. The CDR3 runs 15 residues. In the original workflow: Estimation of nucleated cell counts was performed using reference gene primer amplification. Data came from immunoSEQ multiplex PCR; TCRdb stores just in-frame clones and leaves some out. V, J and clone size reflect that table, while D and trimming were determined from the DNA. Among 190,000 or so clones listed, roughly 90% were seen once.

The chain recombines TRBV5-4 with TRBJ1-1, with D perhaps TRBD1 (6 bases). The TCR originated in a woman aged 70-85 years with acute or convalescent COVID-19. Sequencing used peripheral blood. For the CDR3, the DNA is TGTGCCAGCAGCTTGAGGGGGGGCGCGTCTACTGAAGCTTTCTTT. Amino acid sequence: CASSLRGGASTEAFF. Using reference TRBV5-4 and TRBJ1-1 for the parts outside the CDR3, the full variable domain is ETGVTQSPTHLIKTRGQQVTLRCSSQSGHNTVSWYQQALGQGPQFIFQYYREEENGRGNFPPRFSGLQFPNYSSELNVNALELDDSALYLCASSLRGGASTEAFFGQGTRLTVV.